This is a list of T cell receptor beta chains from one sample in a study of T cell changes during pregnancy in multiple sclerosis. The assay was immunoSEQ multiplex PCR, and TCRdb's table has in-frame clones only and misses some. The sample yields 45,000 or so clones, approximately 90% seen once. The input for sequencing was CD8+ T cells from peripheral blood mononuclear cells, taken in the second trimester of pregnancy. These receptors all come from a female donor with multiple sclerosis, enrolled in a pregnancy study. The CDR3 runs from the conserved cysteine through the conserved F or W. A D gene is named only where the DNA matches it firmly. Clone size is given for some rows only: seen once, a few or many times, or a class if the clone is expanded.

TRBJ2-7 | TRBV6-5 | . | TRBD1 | TGTGCCAGCCTCAACCGACAGGGGGCCGAGCAGTACTTC | CASLNRQGAEQYF
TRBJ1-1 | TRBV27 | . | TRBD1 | TGTGCCAGCAGTTGGTCAGGGGGCACTGAAGCTTTCTTT | CASSWSGGTEAFF
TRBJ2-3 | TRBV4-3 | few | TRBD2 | TGCGCCAGCAGCCAAGCGGACGGGGGGAGCACAGATACGCAGTATTTT | CASSQADGGSTDTQYF
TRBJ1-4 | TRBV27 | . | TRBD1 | TGTGCCAGCAGTTCCTTGGACAGGGGGCGGTTTAATGAAAAACTGTTTTTT | CASSSLDRGRFNEKLFF
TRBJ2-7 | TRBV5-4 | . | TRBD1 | TGTGCCAGCAGCTCCCTCGGGACAGGGATCTACGAGCAGTACTTC | CASSSLGTGIYEQYF
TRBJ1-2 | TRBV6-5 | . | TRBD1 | TGTGCCAGCAGTGCCGGGACAGGGATGGGCTACACCTTC | CASSAGTGMGYTF
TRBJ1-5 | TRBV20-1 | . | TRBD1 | TGCAGTGCCTACCTCACCGGGACAGTGCATTTT | CSAYLTGTVHF
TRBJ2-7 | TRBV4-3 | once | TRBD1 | TGCGCCAGCAGCCAGGACAGGGGGCCATACGAGCAGTACTTC | CASSQDRGPYEQYF
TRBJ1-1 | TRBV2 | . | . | TGTGCCAGCAGTGACACAGGGTCGGAAGCTTTCTTT | CASSDTGSEAFF
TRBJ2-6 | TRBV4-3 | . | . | TGCGCCAGCAGCCAAGGAGTCGGACAGAGCTCTGGGGCCAACGTCCTGACTTTC | CASSQGVGQSSGANVLTF
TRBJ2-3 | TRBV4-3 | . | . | TGCGCCAGCAGCCAGGGGACACCAGGGCCGGATACGCAGTATTTT | CASSQGTPGPDTQYF
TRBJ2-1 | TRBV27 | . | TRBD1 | TGTGCCAGCAGTTTAGTAGACAGGGCCAATGAGCAGTTCTTC | CASSLVDRANEQFF
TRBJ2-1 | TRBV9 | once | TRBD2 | TGTGCCAGCAGCGGTAGCGGGGGGGCAATTGATGAGCAGTTCTTC | CASSGSGGAIDEQFF
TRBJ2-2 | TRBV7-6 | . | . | TGTGCCAGCAGCTTAGCATCAGGGTACAACACCGGGGAGCTGTTTTTT | CASSLASGYNTGELFF
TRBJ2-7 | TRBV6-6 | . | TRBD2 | TGTGCCAGCAGTTACTCACTAGCGGGGGGCGAGCAGTACTTC | CASSYSLAGGEQYF
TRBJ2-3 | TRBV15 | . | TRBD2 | TGTGCCACCAGCAGGGGTGGGAGCGGGGGGCCCACAGATACGCAGTATTTT | CATSRGGSGGPTDTQYF
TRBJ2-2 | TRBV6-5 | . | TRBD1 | TGTGCCAGCAGTTACCGGACAGGGGAAAGCGGCGGGGAGCTGTTTTTT | CASSYRTGESGGELFF
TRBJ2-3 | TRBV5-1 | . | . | TGCGCCAGCCGAAAAGGGAGGGGGGAGAGAAGCACAGATACGCAGTATTTT | CASRKGRGERSTDTQYF
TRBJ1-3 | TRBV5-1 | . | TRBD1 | TGCGCCAGCAGCAGCTCCGGGACAGGGGGGGACACCATATATTTT | CASSSSGTGGDTIYF
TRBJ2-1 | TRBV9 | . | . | TGTGCCAGCAGCCTAGACGATTCGAGCTCCTACAATGAGCAGTTCTTC | CASSLDDSSSYNEQFF